A single sample gave rise to the 19 T cell receptor beta chains below, sequenced in a study of blood T cell repertoires in COVID-19. Data came from immunoSEQ multiplex PCR; TCRdb stores just in-frame clones and leaves some out. This sample carries approximately 170,000 clones, over 65% of them seen once, and the ten largest clones take approximately 4.7%. The sample comprised PBMCs or T cells enriched from blood (not recorded which). These receptor sequences come from a woman aged 45-59 years who had recovered from COVID-19.

The J gene is TRBJ1-1, the V gene TRBV6-5; D is unresolved. Trimming shortened V by 8 bases and J by 5 bases, and 18 bases separated the two germline ends. The CDR3 has 14 residues. The germline gives CDR1 MNHEY, CDR2 SVGAGI. Here the CDR3 DNA reads TGTGCCAGCGAGAGGACCGGGATTAGGACTGAAGCTTTCTTT. This translates into CASERTGIRTEAFF.

The V call is TRBV28, the J call TRBJ1-2; D may be TRBD1 (6 bases). This CDR3 region has 14 residues. V lost 4 bases and J lost 5, with 14 bases in between. Germline V lookup: CDR1 MDHEN, CDR2 SYDVKM. The CDR3 sequence: CASSWGQGYYGYTF. CDR3 coding DNA: TGTGCCAGCAGTTGGGGACAAGGATATTATGGCTACACCTTC.

The chain carries TRBV10-1 and TRBJ1-2; TRBD1 agrees at 7 bases. In germline, CDR1 is WNHNN, CDR2 SYGVQD (reference sequence). V was pared by 5 bases and J by 4 bases, with 4 bases of the junction left unmatched. The CDR3 covers 13 residues. In DNA form, the CDR3 reads TGCGCCAGCAGTTCCGGGACAGCCTATGGCTACACCTTC. Residues: CASSSGTAYGYTF.

The chain employs TRBV18 and TRBJ2-3; 12 nucleotides align to TRBD2. Germline V gene data show CDR1 as KGHSH and CDR2 as LQKENI. Germline trimming cut 2 bases from V and 4 bases from J; bases unmatched to any gene: 7. The CDR3 covers 17 residues. CDR3: CASSPYRTSGESDTQYF. Here the CDR3 DNA reads TGTGCCAGCTCACCATACCGGACTAGCGGGGAATCAGATACGCAGTATTTT.

J is TRBJ2-1 and V is TRBV11-2; D gene ambiguous. CDR3 size: 13 residues. V lost 4 bases and J lost 6, with 10 bases in between. The germline V gene has CDR1 SGHAT and CDR2 FQNNGV. The CDR3 DNA sequence: TGTGCCAGCAGCTCGATTGGAGTCAATGAGCAGTTCTTC. Residues: CASSSIGVNEQFF.

This clone is a singleton in its sample. The chain couples TRBV5-5 to TRBJ1-1, with TRBD1 matching over 9 bases. CDR1 is SGHKS and CDR2 is YYEKEE in the germline V gene (reference sequence). The length of the CDR3 is 15 residues. V lost 4 bases to trimming and J lost 4 bases; unmatched junction nucleotides: 8. The CDR3 here is CASSPRLQGATEAFF. The CDR3 DNA reads TGTGCCAGCAGCCCTAGATTACAGGGGGCCACTGAAGCTTTCTTT.

The J gene is TRBJ1-2, the V gene TRBV6-5, with TRBD1 as a possible D gene (5 bases). Trimming left V 4 bases short and J 8 bases short, with 14 bases between. The length of the CDR3 is 13 residues. Germline values: CDR1 MNHEY, CDR2 SVGAGI. As DNA, the CDR3 is TGTGCCAGCAGTTCTTGGGGGGATAGGGGCTACACCTTC. This encodes CASSSWGDRGYTF.

This clone was picked up one time. The chain has TRBV5-1 and TRBJ2-2; a weak D match, TRBD2 (6 bases). This CDR3 is built from 15 residues. Trimming took off 5 bases at V and 2 bases at J, with 13 bases between the two ends. The germline V gene encodes CDR1 SGHRS and CDR2 YFSETQ. Here the CDR3 reads CASSLGGGNTGELFF. For the CDR3, the DNA is TGCGCCAGCAGTCTTGGGGGAGGAAACACCGGGGAGCTGTTTTTT.

V is TRBV30 and J is TRBJ2-3, with 7 bases lining up with TRBD1. This CDR3 has 15 residues. Germline lookup yields CDR1 GTSNPN and CDR2 SVGIG (reference sequence). J lost 1 base, V lost 3 bases, and 7 bases had no gene match. The CDR3 protein is CAWSVQGGGTDTQYF. The CDR3 coding sequence is TGTGCCTGGAGCGTCCAAGGGGGCGGCACAGATACGCAGTATTTT.

The chain joins TRBV18 to TRBJ1-6; 7 nucleotides align to TRBD1. V was clipped by 2 bases and J by 7 bases; unmatched bases: 5. Per the germline V gene, CDR1 is KGHSH and CDR2 is LQKENI. CDR3 length: 15 residues. The CDR3 here is CASSPTGQPNSPLHF. As DNA, the CDR3 is TGTGCCAGCTCACCAACGGGACAGCCGAATTCACCCCTCCACTTT.

This chain links TRBV7-9 with TRBJ2-1; 12 bases are a match to TRBD2. After removal of 2 bases from V and 8 bases from J, the junction contained 10 bases not matched to a gene. Germline CDR1 and CDR2: SEHNR and FQNEAQ (reference sequence). The CDR3 is 17 residues long. Here the CDR3 DNA reads TGTGCCAGCAGCTTATATTCAGCTAGCGGGAGGGCCGATGAGCAGTTCTTC. This translates into CASSLYSASGRADEQFF.

The chain joins TRBV9 to TRBJ1-4; 7 bases align to TRBD1. Germline-derived CDR1 and CDR2 are SGDLS and YYNGEE. The CDR3 length is 16 residues. V dropped 3 bases and J dropped 0; count of bases not matched to a gene: 5. The CDR3 nucleotides are TGTGCCAGCAGCGAGTCGGGACAGCCAACTAATGAAAAACTGTTTTTT. Amino acid sequence: CASSESGQPTNEKLFF.

The chain combines TRBV29-1 with TRBJ2-2; D is unclear. CDR1 is SQVTM and CDR2 is ANQGSEA in the germline V gene. V was pared by 5 bases and J by 4 bases, with 8 bases between. This CDR3 is 12 amino acids long. The CDR3 DNA follows: TGCAGCGTTTTAGAATTCACCGGGGAGCTGTTTTTT. Amino acids: CSVLEFTGELFF.

The J gene is TRBJ2-3, the V gene TRBV18; D might be TRBD1 (5 bases). Germline assignment: CDR1 KGHSH and CDR2 LQKENI. CDR3 length: 15 residues. V was shortened by 3 bases and J by 1 base, with 11 bases between the two germline ends. The CDR3, as DNA: TGTGCCAGCTCACCGGGGCTTAAGGGCACAGATACGCAGTATTTT. Protein sequence: CASSPGLKGTDTQYF.

The chain joins TRBV28 to TRBJ2-3; D is perhaps TRBD2 (5 bases). The CDR3 has 14 amino acids. Trimming stripped 4 bases from V and 4 bases from J, with 12 bases between. CDR1 is MDHEN, CDR2 SYDVKM, per germline. CDR3 residues: CASSSGKLADTQYF. In nucleotides, the CDR3 is TGTGCCAGCAGTTCCGGGAAACTCGCAGATACGCAGTATTTT.

This clone has a single count. The rearrangement links TRBV6-5 to TRBJ1-1, with D maybe TRBD1 (6 bases). The CDR3 runs 14 residues. Per the germline V gene, CDR1 is MNHEY and CDR2 is SVGAGI. Between the trimmed V and J ends, which lost 9 bases and 2 bases, there was a span of 16 bases. The CDR3 loop reads CASLSLTGNTEAFF. CDR3 DNA sequence: TGTGCCAGTTTGAGCCTGACAGGAAACACTGAAGCTTTCTTT.

The chain carries TRBV28 and TRBJ1-2; 8 nucleotides align to TRBD1. Germline V gives CDR1 MDHEN, CDR2 SYDVKM. The CDR3 is made up of 12 amino acids. Losses at the gene ends were 5 bases for V and 8 bases for J; bases not matched to a gene: 4. CDR3: CASSPGGRGYTF. The DNA of the CDR3 is TGTGCCAGCAGTCCAGGGGGCCGGGGCTACACCTTC.

This rearrangement joins TRBV6-6 to TRBJ1-2; D gene unclear. Deletions cut 6 bases from V and 6 bases from J, with 8 bases between. The CDR3 loop spans 11 amino acids. Germline V gene sequence: CDR1 MNHNY, CDR2 SVGAGI (reference sequence). CDR3 loop: CASRREDGYTF. CDR3 nucleotides: TGTGCCAGCAGACGGGAGGATGGCTACACCTTC.

The chain employs TRBV14 and TRBJ1-1; unclear D gene. Deletions cut 4 bases from V and 6 bases from J, with 12 bases between. This CDR3 contains 13 residues. CDR1 and CDR2 (germline): SGHDN, FVKESK. CDR3 nucleotides: TGTGCCAGCAGCCTAACCCGCGGGGCTGAAGCTTTCTTT. Translation: CASSLTRGAEAFF.